These 6 T cell receptor beta chains were sequenced from one sample in a study of regulatory dendritic cells for organ transplantation. Libraries were prepared by immunoSEQ multiplex PCR; TCRdb keeps only in-frame clonotypes and omits some of them. The top ten clones hold under 0.075% of a sample with under 45,000 clones, around 90% of them seen once. The sequenced sample consisted of naive CD4+ T cells from blood. This sample's subset: CD45RA+ naive T cells. Every receptor here comes from a human donor in good health.

The chain has TRBV5-1 and TRBJ2-5; tentatively, D is TRBD1 or TRBD2 (5 bases each). Germline V gene lookup returns CDR1 SGHRS and CDR2 YFSETQ. Between the trimmed V and J ends, which lost 5 bases and 0 bases, there was a span of 5 bases. The CDR3 has 12 amino acids. Here the CDR3 reads CASRGDQETQYF. The CDR3 DNA reads TGCGCCAGCAGGGGGGACCAAGAGACCCAGTACTTC.

The chain uses TRBV4-2 and TRBJ2-5; D not certain. The length of the CDR3 is 13 residues. Trimming cost V 0 bases and J 4 bases, with 6 bases left between them. CDR1 and CDR2 from the germline V gene are LGHNA and YNFKEQ. CDR3 bases: TGTGCCAGCAGCCAAGATGGGATAGAGACCCAGTACTTC. Its translation is CASSQDGIETQYF.

This chain links TRBV2 with TRBJ1-1; TRBD1 matches 9 bases. The CDR3 is 14 amino acids. V lost 4 bases to trimming and J lost 5 bases; unmatched junction nucleotides: 5. The germline V gene has CDR1 SNHLY and CDR2 FYNNEI. CDR3 DNA sequence: TGTGCCAGCAGTGGGGGGACAGGGAGGACTGAAGCTTTCTTT. Translating it yields CASSGGTGRTEAFF.

The V gene is TRBV21-1, the J gene TRBJ2-1; the table gives TRBD1 as D, unverified against the DNA. TRBV21-1 is a pseudogene locus. The CDR3 spans 16 residues. CDR3 residues: CASSKAQVDRYNEQFF. CDR3 bases: TGTGCCAGCAGCAAAGCTCAAGTCGACAGATACAATGAGCAGTTCTTC.

V and J are TRBV18 and TRBJ2-1; D call uncertain. CDR3 length: 14 amino acids. Germline V gene lookup returns CDR1 KGHSH and CDR2 LQKENI. With 3 bases removed from V and 9 bases from J, the gap between germline ends came to 15 bases. The CDR3 spells CASSPATSSFEQFF. CDR3 DNA sequence: TGTGCCAGCTCACCTGCGACCTCGTCTTTTGAGCAGTTCTTC.

V is TRBV6-5 and J is TRBJ2-7; D might be TRBD2 (5 bases). This CDR3 contains 11 residues. Germline V gene data show CDR1 as MNHEY and CDR2 as SVGAGI. The V and J ends lost 6 bases and 2 bases respectively, with 5 bases between them. In nucleotides, the CDR3 is TGTGCCAGCAGGCGGGCCTACGAGCAGTACTTC. Translating gives CASRRAYEQYF.